This T cell receptor beta chain was documented in a study of blood T cell repertoires in COVID-19. Original methodology: How many nucleated cells were present was estimated from reference gene primer amplification. Using immunoSEQ multiplex PCR, the repertoire was profiled, and TCRdb retains in-frame clones only, with some absent. That table furnishes V, J and clone size, whereas the DNA furnished D and trimming. There are about 56,000 clones in the sample; over 75% occur only once, and roughly 3.2% lies in the top ten. Trimming removed 4 bases from V and 6 bases from J, with 6 bases in between. Germline assignment: CDR1 SEHNR and CDR2 FQNEAQ (reference sequence). The CDR3 length is 11 residues.

The sequence came from a man in his fifties or sixties with active COVID-19. Input material: peripheral blood. V is TRBV7-9 and J is TRBJ1-2; no clear D gene. CDR3 sequence reads: CASSSRDGYTF. CDR3 bases: TGTGCCAGCAGCTCGAGGGATGGCTACACCTTC.